This entry features one TCR beta chain sequence. V lost 0 bases and J 5 bases, leaving 7 bases between the germline ends. The germline V gene has CDR1 SGHVS and CDR2 FNYEAQ. The CDR3 is 13 amino acids. The study used a library that attached unique molecular identifiers to individual cDNA molecules. Methods used by the authors: Sample-level TCR yields exhibited a median of roughly 96,000, with a range of about 20,000 to 690,600. TCRdb re-derived calls from the RACE reads in MiXCR, one entry per CDR3 protein. The V and J calls reflect TCRdb's pipeline rather than the authors' work. There are some 81,000 distinct CDR3 sequences in the sample; around 9.4% occur only once, and around 1.7% lies in the top ten. This sample was taken from a study of human T cells and chemical hapten exposure. The sample's time point: healthy volunteer bleed at 6 weeks. Unfractionated whole blood served as the source for total RNA extraction.

Specimen: whole blood. V and J are TRBV7-6 and TRBJ1-1, with D unclear. The TCR was taken from a female donor in good health. Some clones in this sample may be carry-over from other donors' samples. In DNA, the CDR3 is TGTGCCAGCAGCTTAGCGTCGGCGACTGAAGCTTTCTTT. Its protein product is CASSLASATEAFF.